Sequencing of this TCR beta chain was carried out in a study of blood T cell repertoires in COVID-19. Overall study context: COVID-19 samples collected from the United States, Italy and Spain covered acute and convalescent phases. The analysed material was cDNA or gDNA that came from T cells, B-cell-depleted T cells, or PBMCs.

As processed by the authors: Amplification of reference gene primers provided the estimated nucleated cell counts. Measured with immunoSEQ multiplex PCR; TCRdb has only the in-frame clones, and not every one. V and J calls and clone size are copied from that table; D and trimming were computed from the DNA. The data show about 90,000 clones, roughly nine tenths seen once. CDR1 is SGDLS, CDR2 YYNGEE, per germline. V shed 0 bases and J shed 3 bases, with 10 bases lying between them. The CDR3 spans 15 residues. This TCR was sampled from a human donor with active COVID-19. The donor label of this sample is uncertain. The V call is TRBV9, the J call TRBJ1-5; a weak D match, TRBD1 (6 bases). Sample: peripheral blood. The CDR3 DNA reads TGTGCCAGCAGCGTAGATGGACAGATCAATCAGCCCCAGCATTTT. Protein product: CASSVDGQINQPQHF.